A selection of T cell receptor beta chains follows, all from one sample in a study of blood T cell repertoires in COVID-19. The assay was immunoSEQ multiplex PCR, and TCRdb's table has in-frame clones only and misses some. Here the sample spans around 94,000 clones, 75% to 90% being singletons. Material for sequencing was peripheral blood. The source of these receptors is a woman in her fifties or sixties with COVID-19, enrolled during active disease. Both conserved end residues are part of each CDR3. The D gene is left open where the match is weak. Where a row states a size, it is once, few, many or the class of an expanded clone; other rows omit it.

j_gene,abundance,v_gene,d_gene,CDR3nt,CDR3aa
TRBJ1-4,-,TRBV7-9,TRBD1,TGTGCCAGCAGCGAACAGGGGGCAGGTGAAAAACTGTTTTTT,CASSEQGAGEKLFF
TRBJ2-7,once,TRBV30,TRBD1,TGTGCCTGGACGACAGGGTACGAGCAGTACTTC,CAWTTGYEQYF
TRBJ2-1,-,TRBV29-1,TRBD1,TGCAGCCTCCGGACAGGCACCTACAATGAGCAGTTCTTC,CSLRTGTYNEQFF
TRBJ2-5,-,TRBV7-2,TRBD1,TGTGCCAGCAGCTTAGGGCAGGGGGCAGGAGAGACCCAGTACTTC,CASSLGQGAGETQYF
TRBJ2-7,-,TRBV7-2,TRBD2,TGTGCCAGCAGCTTAGGACTAGCGGTCGAGCAGTACTTC,CASSLGLAVEQYF
TRBJ1-2,-,TRBV10-3,TRBD1,TGTGCCATCGACCCAGGGGGTAGCTATGGCTACACCTTC,CAIDPGGSYGYTF
TRBJ2-7,few,TRBV7-9,-,TGTGCCAGCAGCTTGGGTTCAGGGCACGAGCAGTACTTC,CASSLGSGHEQYF
TRBJ2-7,-,TRBV12-3/TRBV12-4,TRBD1,TGTGCCAGCACAAACAGGGGGACCCACGAGCAGTACTTC,CASTNRGTHEQYF
TRBJ2-3,-,TRBV4-1,-,TGCGCCAGCAGCCAAGACGGGACACACTTCTTCACAGATACGCAGTATTTT,CASSQDGTHFFTDTQYF
TRBJ2-1,-,TRBV2,-,TGTGCCAGCAGTACCCAGGGCTACAATGAGCAGTTCTTC,CASSTQGYNEQFF
TRBJ1-4,-,TRBV27,TRBD1,TGTGCCAGCAGTTTCGAGGGGGCGGGTGAAAAACTGTTTTTT,CASSFEGAGEKLFF
TRBJ2-1,-,TRBV6-6,-,TGTGCCAGCGAAGGACAGACGGGCAATGAGCAGTTCTTC,CASEGQTGNEQFF
TRBJ1-1,-,TRBV19,-,TGTGCCAGTAGTATCGGAGGGGCTGAAGCTTTCTTT,CASSIGGAEAFF
TRBJ2-5,-,TRBV7-2,TRBD2,TGTGCCAGCAGCTTAGTTGGCGGGGGGGGCGAGACCCAGTACTTC,CASSLVGGGGETQYF
TRBJ2-2,few,TRBV10-3,TRBD2,TGTGCCATCCCGGGGGGGGCAGCGCCGAACACCGGGGAGCTGTTTTTT,CAIPGGAAPNTGELFF
TRBJ2-2,-,TRBV11-2,TRBD2,TGTGCCAGCAGCTTACGGCGGGGGGGGAACGGGGAGCTGTTTTTT,CASSLRRGGNGELFF
TRBJ1-1,-,TRBV6-2/TRBV6-3,-,TGTGCCAGCAGTCCCCCCCAGATGTTGAACACTGAAGCTTTCTTT,CASSPPQMLNTEAFF
TRBJ2-5,few,TRBV7-8,-,TGTGCCAGCAGCCCCGCGTGGGTAGCGGCGGAGACCCAGTACTTC,CASSPAWVAAETQYF
TRBJ2-5,-,TRBV11-2,TRBD2,TGTGCCAGCAGCCCTACTGCGGGGGGGGACGCCGATCAAGAGACCCAGTACTTC,CASSPTAGGDADQETQYF
TRBJ2-1,-,TRBV4-3,TRBD1,TGCGCCAGCAGCTTGGAGGGGACAGGGAGTCCCTACAATGAGCAGTTCTTC,CASSLEGTGSPYNEQFF
TRBJ1-3,-,TRBV7-2,-,TGTGCCAGCAGGGAAGTGGCAGACACTGTAAGAAACACCATATATTTT,CASREVADTVRNTIYF
TRBJ1-2,-,TRBV19,TRBD1,TGTGCCAGTAGTATAAAAGGACAGGGGAGGAATGGCTACACCTTC,CASSIKGQGRNGYTF
TRBJ2-5,-,TRBV7-9,TRBD1,TGTGCCAGCAGCCCTAGGACAGGGGCGTACCAAGAGACCCAGTACTTC,CASSPRTGAYQETQYF
TRBJ2-7,-,TRBV6-5,-,TGTGCCAGCAGGATCGGACTCGCCCCCTACGAGCAGTACTTC,CASRIGLAPYEQYF
TRBJ2-7,once,TRBV11-2,-,TGTGCCAGCAGCTTTGCAGGCTCCCCGGCCTACGAGCAGTACTTC,CASSFAGSPAYEQYF
TRBJ1-1,-,TRBV5-5,-,TGTGCCAGCAGCTTGGAAGGCGGGGATACTGAAGCTTTCTTT,CASSLEGGDTEAFF